A selection of T cell receptor beta chains follows, all from one sample in a study of Ad26.COV2.S vaccination and SARS-CoV-2 variants. Sequencing used immunoSEQ multiplex PCR; TCRdb keeps in-frame clones, though not all of them. Among hundreds of thousands of clones listed, over 75% were seen once. The material was peripheral blood, obtained in a trial of Ad26.COV2.S vaccine versus placebo. The receptors shown here come from a person between 18 and 59 years old who received the Ad26.COV2.S COVID-19 vaccine or a placebo. CDR3s include the opening cysteine and the closing phenylalanine or tryptophan. The D gene is left open where the match is weak. The listing skips clone size in some rows; elsewhere it reads once, few, many or a size class.

abundance,v_gene,j_gene,d_gene,CDR3nt,CDR3aa
.,TRBV28,TRBJ1-2,.,TGTGCCAGCAGTTGGTCTCTGGGAGGCGGCTACACCTTC,CASSWSLGGGYTF
.,TRBV27,TRBJ2-7,TRBD1,TGTGCCAGCAGAAATTACAGGGGCGGCCTGGAGTACGAGCAGTACTTC,CASRNYRGGLEYEQYF
.,TRBV7-2,TRBJ1-4,.,TGTGCCAGCAGCTTAGAAGGAGGGACTTATAGAGAAAAACTGTTTTTT,CASSLEGGTYREKLFF
.,TRBV7-9,TRBJ1-4,.,TGTGCCAGTCCGTCGGGGGATGAAAAACTGTTTTTT,CASPSGDEKLFF
.,TRBV3-1/TRBV3-2,TRBJ2-5,TRBD1,TGTGCCAGCAGCCTTCGGGACAGGGGGCCTCAAGAGACCCAGTACTTC,CASSLRDRGPQETQYF
.,TRBV18,TRBJ2-7,.,TGTGCCAGCTCACCCGACCGCTACGAGCAGTACTTC,CASSPDRYEQYF
.,TRBV5-1,TRBJ1-3,.,TGCGCCAGCAGCCCCTCCTCAGGGTATTCTGGAAACACCATATATTTT,CASSPSSGYSGNTIYF
.,TRBV2,TRBJ2-5,TRBD2,TGTGCCAGCAAACAGCTAGCGGGAGGGGAGACCCAGTACTTC,CASKQLAGGETQYF
once,TRBV30,TRBJ2-1,.,TGTGCCTGGGGTAAGACTCGCTACAATGAGCAGTTCTTC,CAWGKTRYNEQFF
.,TRBV27,TRBJ2-1,TRBD1,TGTGCCAGCAGTTTCTCCGACAGGGTAGCCTACAATGAGCAGTTCTTC,CASSFSDRVAYNEQFF
.,TRBV18,TRBJ2-3,TRBD1,TGTGCCAGCTCACCACCCCTGGGACAGGGGACAGATACGCAGTATTTT,CASSPPLGQGTDTQYF
.,TRBV29-1,TRBJ1-1,.,TGCAGCGTTGAAGATCTTGGGACTGAAGCTTTCTTT,CSVEDLGTEAFF
.,TRBV7-2,TRBJ1-1,TRBD1,TGTGCCAGCAGCCCGGACAGGGGAATAGCGAACACTGAAGCTTTCTTT,CASSPDRGIANTEAFF
.,TRBV7-2,TRBJ2-5,TRBD2,TGTGCCAGCAGCTTGAGCGGGGCCGAAGAGACCCAGTACTTC,CASSLSGAEETQYF
.,TRBV10-1,TRBJ2-1,TRBD2,TGCGCCAGCAGGGCTGGGACTAGCGGGAGGACGTCCTACAATGAGCAGTTCTTC,CASRAGTSGRTSYNEQFF
.,TRBV3-1/TRBV3-2,TRBJ1-5,TRBD1,TGTGCCAGCAGCCAAGCCAGGGGGAACCAGCCCCAGCATTTT,CASSQARGNQPQHF
.,TRBV12-3/TRBV12-4,TRBJ1-6,.,TGTGCCAGCAGTTACGGCATTGGACCCCTCCACTTT,CASSYGIGPLHF
once,TRBV6-6,TRBJ1-5,.,TGTGCCAGCAGTTACTCGGCGGCCGATAGCAATCAGCCCCAGCATTTT,CASSYSAADSNQPQHF
.,TRBV30,TRBJ1-1,TRBD1,TGTGCCTGGAGTTTCACATTAGGACAGGGCTACATGAACACTGAAGCTTTCTTT,CAWSFTLGQGYMNTEAFF
.,TRBV27,TRBJ1-5,.,TGTGCCAGCAGTTTTATAGATCAGCCCCAGCATTTT,CASSFIDQPQHF
.,TRBV12-5,TRBJ2-2,TRBD2,TGTGCTAGTGGTTTGCGGATAGCGGGAGTTTCCTGGGAGCTGTTTTTT,CASGLRIAGVSWELFF
few,TRBV4-1,TRBJ1-2,.,TGCGCCAGCAGCCAAGACGGGTATGGCTACACCTTC,CASSQDGYGYTF
.,TRBV18,TRBJ2-7,.,TGTGCCAGCTCAGACTTACCCTCCTACGAGCAGTACTTC,CASSDLPSYEQYF
.,TRBV4-3,TRBJ2-2,.,TGCGCCAGCAGCTATATGACAGCGAACACCGGGGAGCTGTTTTTT,CASSYMTANTGELFF
.,TRBV7-2,TRBJ1-6,.,TGTGCCAGCAGTCAATCTCCGGCACGGCAGAATTCACCCCTCCACTTT,CASSQSPARQNSPLHF
once,TRBV4-3,TRBJ1-2,.,TGCGCCAGCAGCCCACCAGGTGGAAGGAGTCAGGGCTACACCTTC,CASSPPGGRSQGYTF
.,TRBV7-3,TRBJ1-5,.,TGTGCCAGCAGCTTAACAAGCAATCAGCCCCAGCATTTT,CASSLTSNQPQHF
.,TRBV3-1/TRBV3-2,TRBJ2-2,.,TGTGCCAGCAGACAGCAGGGAGCCGGGGAGCTGTTTTTT,CASRQQGAGELFF
.,TRBV19,TRBJ2-4,.,TGTGCCAGTAGTATAGCGGTACAAAACATTCAGTACTTC,CASSIAVQNIQYF
.,TRBV7-3,TRBJ1-1,.,TGTGCCAGCAGCTTTGACGGCAGGTACACTGAAGCTTTCTTT,CASSFDGRYTEAFF
.,TRBV9,TRBJ2-2,.,TGTGCCAGCAGCGTAGAGGGGGGATTATCCGGGGAGCTGTTTTTT,CASSVEGGLSGELFF
.,TRBV2,TRBJ2-7,TRBD1,TGTGCCAGCAGGGCACCGGGACAGGGAACCTACGAGCAGTACTTC,CASRAPGQGTYEQYF
.,TRBV7-9,TRBJ1-3,.,TGTGCCAGCAGCTCCACAGGTTCCGGCGATGGAAACACCATATATTTT,CASSSTGSGDGNTIYF
.,TRBV4-3,TRBJ2-6,TRBD1,TGCGCCAGCAGCCGAGGACAGGGATCTGGGGCCAACGTCCTGACTTTC,CASSRGQGSGANVLTF
.,TRBV7-9,TRBJ1-1,.,TGTGCCAGTTTGACTAGCAACACTGAAGCTTTCTTT,CASLTSNTEAFF
.,TRBV11-1,TRBJ2-1,.,TGTGCCAGCAGCTTTAATTCGGGAGTTGGTGAGCAGTTCTTC,CASSFNSGVGEQFF
.,TRBV29-1,TRBJ2-1,TRBD2,TGCAGCGTTGAAGTGGTGACTAGCGGATCCCTTTCCCACAATGAGCAGTTCTTC,CSVEVVTSGSLSHNEQFF
.,TRBV12-3/TRBV12-4,TRBJ1-1,.,TGTGCCAGCAGTTTACAGGACGGGACTGAAGCTTTCTTT,CASSLQDGTEAFF
.,TRBV5-4,TRBJ2-7,.,TGTGCCAGCAGCTCGCAGAGCCTCTCCTACGAGCAGTACTTC,CASSSQSLSYEQYF
.,TRBV5-1,TRBJ1-1,TRBD1,TGCGCCAGCAGCCCAGGACAGGGGAGAGCTGAAGCTTTCTTT,CASSPGQGRAEAFF
.,TRBV19,TRBJ2-4,.,TGTGCCAGTAGTATAACCGGGACACGAAACATTCAGTACTTC,CASSITGTRNIQYF
.,TRBV5-4,TRBJ2-3,.,TGTGCCAGCAGCCCACAGGGATTTGGCACAGATACGCAGTATTTT,CASSPQGFGTDTQYF
.,TRBV4-3,TRBJ1-4,.,TGCGCCAGCAGCCAAGGGAGTGAAAAACTGTTTTTT,CASSQGSEKLFF
.,TRBV29-1,TRBJ2-1,TRBD2,TGCAGCGTTGAAAGGCTAGCGGGAGTAGGTTCCTACAATGAGCAGTTCTTC,CSVERLAGVGSYNEQFF
.,TRBV12-5,TRBJ2-1,TRBD2,TGTGCTAGTGGTGCGCGGGGGGGAGGAAGCAATGAGCAGTTCTTC,CASGARGGGSNEQFF
.,TRBV7-2,TRBJ2-7,.,TGTGCCAGCAGCTTAGGACGGATGTACGAGCAGTACTTC,CASSLGRMYEQYF
.,TRBV2,TRBJ2-5,TRBD2,TGTGCCAGCAGCGGGGGGTACCAAGAGACCCAGTACTTC,CASSGGYQETQYF
.,TRBV5-1,TRBJ1-3,TRBD1,TGCGCCAGCAGCTTGGGAGGACAGGGGGCAAGAGGAAACACCATATATTTT,CASSLGGQGARGNTIYF
.,TRBV30,TRBJ2-1,TRBD2,TGTGCCTGGAGTGGAGAAGCGGGAGTCCACAATGAGCAGTTCTTC,CAWSGEAGVHNEQFF
.,TRBV7-2,TRBJ1-6,TRBD1,TGTGCCAGCAGCTTAGAAGGGACAGGGGGTTCACCCCTCCACTTT,CASSLEGTGGSPLHF
.,TRBV7-9,TRBJ2-1,.,TGTGCCAGCAGCTTGCAGGGACTCTACAATGAGCAGTTCTTC,CASSLQGLYNEQFF
.,TRBV5-1,TRBJ1-2,.,TGCGCCAGCAGCCCATCTCCGGACGGTAACTATGGCTACACCTTC,CASSPSPDGNYGYTF
.,TRBV7-9,TRBJ2-3,TRBD2,TGTGCCAGCAGCTTAGCGCTAGCGGGAGGCACAGATACGCAGTATTTT,CASSLALAGGTDTQYF
.,TRBV19,TRBJ1-2,.,TGTGCCAGTAGTCCGGTGGGCTATGGCTACACCTTC,CASSPVGYGYTF
.,TRBV4-2,TRBJ2-1,TRBD2,TGTGCCAGCAGCCAAGATCGGGCTAGCGGGCGTGAGCAGTTCTTC,CASSQDRASGREQFF
.,TRBV19,TRBJ2-7,TRBD1,TGTGCCAGTAGTATTGGTACAGGGGGTCCCTACGAGCAGTACTTC,CASSIGTGGPYEQYF
.,TRBV5-4,TRBJ1-1,.,TGTGCCAGCAGCCTGGGACCGAGGTTCACTGAAGCTTTCTTT,CASSLGPRFTEAFF
.,TRBV6-1,TRBJ2-2,TRBD1,TGTGCCAGCAGTGAAAGCCCTCCCGGGACAGGGAGAGTCGGGGAGCTGTTTTTT,CASSESPPGTGRVGELFF
.,TRBV18,TRBJ1-5,.,TGTGCCAGCTCACCAGAAGGGACCTCAGGTCAGCCCCAGCATTTT,CASSPEGTSGQPQHF
.,TRBV30,TRBJ1-2,.,TGTGCCTGGAGTCCCCCCTGGGAGATCTATGGCTACACCTTC,CAWSPPWEIYGYTF